Presented here are 31 T cell receptor beta chains from one specimen sequenced in a study of cytomegalovirus exposure and HLA in healthy donors. The PCR employed 60 Vbeta primers together with 13 Jbeta primers. The repertoire was sequenced with immunoSEQ multiplex PCR; TCRdb's copy has only in-frame clones and lacks some. The top ten clones hold around 2.2% of a sample with 95,000 to 150,000 clones, over 75% of them seen once. Specimen: PBMCs. All receptors derive from a man younger than 40 in good health and CMV-seronegative.

The chain has TRBV4-3 and TRBJ1-3, with a possible D match to TRBD1 (5 bases). With 3 bases removed from V and 8 bases from J, the gap between germline ends came to 14 bases. From germline, CDR1 is LGHNA and CDR2 YSLEER. The CDR3 extends over 14 amino acids. The DNA of the CDR3 is TGCGCCAGCAGCCACAGGGCTGGGGAAGACACCATATATTTT. It encodes CASSHRAGEDTIYF.

This chain connects TRBV7-9 to TRBJ2-3; a weak D match, TRBD2 (5 bases). Germline CDR1 is SEHNR and CDR2 is FQNEAQ (reference sequence). V was shortened by 5 bases and J by 2 bases, with 14 bases between the two germline ends. There are 15 residues in the CDR3. The CDR3 protein is CASSPIALITDTQYF. In DNA, the CDR3 is TGTGCCAGCAGCCCAATAGCGCTAATCACAGATACGCAGTATTTT.

V usage is TRBV5-6 and J usage is TRBJ1-2, with 9 bases matching TRBD1. In germline, CDR1 is SGHDT, CDR2 YYEEEE. The CDR3 extends over 18 amino acids. With 1 base clipped from V and 0 bases from J, the junction kept 10 bases outside the gene matches. The CDR3 DNA sequence: TGTGCCAGCAGCTTGTTAGGGACAGGGTTCGGTGCTAACTATGGCTACACCTTC. This codes for CASSLLGTGFGANYGYTF.

Turning to this clone: At one end the junction does not follow the germline gene, possibly because of a read error. The CDR3 DNA reads as TGTTCCAGCAGCTTAGCGCGGAGGGGGAGGGATGGCTACACCTTC. Protein product: CSSSLARRGRDGYTF. V gene TRBV7-9 combines with J gene TRBJ1-2, with TRBD1 as a possible D gene (6 bases). This CDR3 contains 15 residues. CDR1 and CDR2 from the germline V gene are SEHNR and FQNEAQ (reference sequence). Combining the CDR3 with reference TRBV7-9 and TRBJ1-2 gives the whole variable domain DTGVSQNPRHKITKRGQNVTFRCDPISEHNRLYWYRQTLGQGPEFLTYFQNEAQLEKSRLLSDRFSAERPKGSFSTLEIQRTEQGDSAMYLCSSSLARRGRDGYTFGSGTRLTVV.

The count of this clone is one. This rearrangement joins TRBV6-5 to TRBJ2-2; 7 bases map to TRBD1. The length of the CDR3 is 16 residues. Germline values: CDR1 MNHEY, CDR2 SVGAGI. V trimming: 1 base; J trimming: 0 bases; junction bases outside the gene matches: 2. In DNA, the CDR3 is TGTGCCAGCAGTTACTACGGGACAGCGAACACCGGGGAGCTGTTTTTT. Translated: CASSYYGTANTGELFF.

V and J are TRBV27 and TRBJ1-1; tentative D call: TRBD1 (5 bases). The germline V and J ends were trimmed by 8 bases and 0 bases, with 16 bases remaining between them. In germline, CDR1 is MNHEY, CDR2 SMNVEV (reference sequence). The CDR3 covers 15 residues. CDR3 nucleotide sequence: TGTGCCAGCCTCCCGCGGGGGGGAATGAACACTGAAGCTTTCTTT. Translation: CASLPRGGMNTEAFF.

This clone has only a few counts. V gene TRBV10-3 combines with J gene TRBJ2-1; the match to TRBD2 covers 7 bases. This CDR3 contains 14 residues. Germline V CDR1 and CDR2: ENHRY, SYGVKD. After removal of 3 bases from V and 3 bases from J, the junction contained 2 bases not matched to a gene. The CDR3 nucleotides read TGTGCCATCAGTGACCCGGGGGGCTACAATGAGCAGTTCTTC. It codes for CAISDPGGYNEQFF.

The V gene is TRBV7-8, the J gene TRBJ2-2; TRBD2 might be the D (6 bases). Germline V gene sequence: CDR1 SGHVS, CDR2 FQNEAQ. V shed 1 base and J shed 1 base, with 7 bases lying between them. The CDR3 totals 15 residues. Written as DNA, the CDR3 is TGTGCCAGCAGCTTAGTGGGGGGGAACACCGGGGAGCTGTTTTTT. It yields the protein CASSLVGGNTGELFF.

The chain carries TRBV5-1 and TRBJ2-5; the match to TRBD2 covers 9 bases. The J call may be in error: the DNA end matches TRBJ2-7 better. The CDR3 is made up of 16 amino acids. Germline-derived CDR1 and CDR2 are SGHRS and YFSETQ. The CDR3 DNA sequence: TGCGCCAGCAGCCCACGGGTAGCGGGGGTGTCCTACGAGCAGTACTTC. Protein sequence: CASSPRVAGVSYEQYF.

This sequence joins TRBV4-1 and TRBJ2-7; D is unclear. Germline V lookup: CDR1 MGHRA, CDR2 YSYEKL. The CDR3 loop spans 13 amino acids. With 0 bases removed from V and 5 bases from J, the gap between germline ends came to 8 bases. CDR3 coding DNA: TGCGCCAGCAGCCAAGACGCCGAGGACGAGCAGTACTTC. This gives the protein CASSQDAEDEQYF.

This clone was picked up a small number of times. V is TRBV9 and J is TRBJ1-6; 11 positions agree with TRBD1. V trimming: 3 bases; J trimming: 1 base; junction bases outside the gene matches: 3. The CDR3 is 17 amino acids. Germline V CDR1 and CDR2: SGDLS, YYNGEE. CDR3 residues: CASSAGTGGSYNSPLHF. CDR3 bases: TGTGCCAGCAGCGCGGGGACAGGGGGATCCTATAATTCACCCCTCCACTTT.

The table lists this clone with a count of one. This rearrangement joins TRBV30 to TRBJ2-6; D remains unclear. The V end was cut by 4 bases, the J end by 2 bases, with 12 bases between. CDR3 length equals 15 residues. Germline assignment: CDR1 GTSNPN and CDR2 SVGIG (reference sequence). The chain's CDR3 is CAWKVRGTGANVLTF. In nucleotides, the CDR3 is TGTGCCTGGAAAGTTAGAGGAACTGGGGCCAACGTCCTGACTTTC.

The chain recombines TRBV5-1 with TRBJ2-1; 8 nucleotides line up with TRBD1. This CDR3 is built from 16 residues. Per germline, CDR1 SGHRS and CDR2 YFSETQ. The V segment lost 0 bases and the J segment 12 bases; nucleotides outside the gene matches: 14. DNA for the CDR3: TGCGCCAGCAGCTTGGAGATACTGATTACAGGGGGAGGGCAGTTCTTC. This translates into CASSLEILITGGGQFF.

The J gene is TRBJ2-3, the V gene TRBV9, with 14 positions matching TRBD2. Trimming removed 1 base from V and 4 bases from J; junction bases left unmatched: 2. CDR3 length: 16 residues. The V gene's germline CDR1 is SGDLS and CDR2 YYNGEE. CDR3 residues: CASSVTTSGGADTQYF. In nucleotides, the CDR3 is TGTGCCAGCAGCGTAACGACTAGCGGGGGGGCAGATACGCAGTATTTT. Drawing the rest from reference TRBV9 and TRBJ2-3, the complete variable domain is DSGVTQTPKHLITATGQRVTLRCSPRSGDLSVYWYQQSLDQGLQFLIQYYNGEERAKGNILERFSAQQFPDLHSELNLSSLELGDSALYFCASSVTTSGGADTQYFGPGTRLTVL.

The CDR3 is CASSPRTEVGGKLFF. The CDR3 nucleotides read TGTGCCAGCAGCCCAAGGACGGAGGTGGGGGGGAAACTGTTTTTT. The rearrangement joins TRBV11-2 to TRBJ1-4; TRBD1 might be the D (5 bases). Germline CDR1 reads SGHAT; CDR2 reads FQNNGV. The CDR3 contains 15 residues. Trimming took off 5 bases at V and 11 bases at J, with 21 bases between the two ends.

This clone was seen a handful of times. The V and J genes are TRBV7-6 and TRBJ1-1; 9 nucleotides agree with TRBD1. This CDR3 spans 13 amino acids. Trimming removed 4 bases from V and 10 bases from J; junction bases left unmatched: 7. The germline CDR1 and CDR2 sequences are SGHVS and FNYEAQ. CDR3 residues: CASSSGTGLGAFF. In DNA form, the CDR3 reads TGTGCCAGCAGCTCAGGGACAGGGCTAGGAGCTTTCTTT.

The chain is built from TRBV19 and TRBJ2-1; 7 nucleotides agree with TRBD2. The CDR3 sequence is 19 residues long. Germline V CDR1 and CDR2: LNHDA, SQIVND (reference sequence). Trimming cost V 3 bases and J 5 bases; bases outside gene matches: 19. The CDR3, as DNA: TGTGCCAGTAGTATCGCCTTTGGGCTAGCGGCCCCACCGGACAATGAGCAGTTCTTC. It translates to CASSIAFGLAAPPDNEQFF.

J is TRBJ1-1 and V is TRBV12-2; TRBD1 is the table's D call and was not checked against the DNA. TRBV12-2 is a known pseudogene. The CDR3 is 14 amino acids. The CDR3 region has the DNA TGTGCAAGTCGCTTAGGCTCAGGGGGCACTGAAGCTTTCTTT. Protein sequence: CASRLGSGGTEAFF.

The rearrangement links TRBV25-1 to TRBJ1-2; 7 nucleotides line up with TRBD1. The germline CDR1 and CDR2 sequences are MGHDK and SYGVNS. The CDR3 sequence is 13 residues long. V shed 3 bases, J shed 8 bases, and the junction held 6 bases outside the gene matches. CDR3 region: CASSEEGAGGYTF. As DNA, the CDR3 is TGTGCCAGCAGTGAGGAGGGGGCAGGGGGCTACACCTTC.

The CDR3 here is CATLDRASSGANVLTF. CDR3 DNA: TGTGCCACCCTTGACAGGGCCAGCTCTGGGGCCAACGTCCTGACTTTC. The chain uses TRBV15 and TRBJ2-6, with 7 bases fitting TRBD1. Germline V gene data show CDR1 as LNHNV and CDR2 as YYDKDF (reference sequence). This CDR3 is 16 amino acids long. Trimming cost V 8 bases and J 0 bases; bases outside gene matches: 7.

The V call is TRBV9, the J call TRBJ2-1, with 8 bases lining up with TRBD1. V shed 4 bases and J 9 bases; nucleotides not matched to a gene: 6. This CDR3 has 13 amino acids. From germline, CDR1 is SGDLS and CDR2 YYNGEE. The CDR3 sequence is CASSMQGAGEQFF. CDR3 sequence (DNA): TGTGCCAGCAGCATGCAGGGGGCTGGTGAGCAGTTCTTC. The entire variable domain, with the rest obtained from reference TRBV9 and TRBJ2-1, is as follows: DSGVTQTPKHLITATGQRVTLRCSPRSGDLSVYWYQQSLDQGLQFLIQYYNGEERAKGNILERFSAQQFPDLHSELNLSSLELGDSALYFCASSMQGAGEQFFGPGTRLTVL.

This chain joins TRBV5-1 and TRBJ2-7; perhaps TRBD2 as D (6 bases). V was pared by 4 bases and J by 3 bases, with 14 bases between. CDR1 and CDR2 from the germline V gene are SGHRS and YFSETQ. The CDR3 has 14 residues. Written as DNA, the CDR3 is TGCGCCAGCAGCCTCCGGGAGAAGCTCTACGAGCAGTACTTC. Amino acids: CASSLREKLYEQYF.

This clone has more than one count but fewer than ten. The chain combines TRBV9 with TRBJ1-4; a possible D gene is TRBD1 (5 bases). CDR3 length: 15 residues. The V gene's germline CDR1 is SGDLS and CDR2 YYNGEE. The V gene lost 0 bases and the J gene lost 8 bases, with 14 bases spanning the gap. The CDR3 here is CASSVGDGGAEKLFF. CDR3 nucleotides: TGTGCCAGCAGCGTAGGGGACGGAGGGGCAGAAAAACTGTTTTTT.

This clone has more than one count but fewer than ten. This chain links TRBV6-5 with TRBJ1-5; no definite D call. Germline values: CDR1 MNHEY, CDR2 SVGAGI. There are 15 residues in the CDR3. V lost 8 bases and J lost 5, with 19 bases in between. The DNA for the CDR3 is TGTGCCAGCTCCCGAGGTAAATTAGCCGATCAGCCCCAGCATTTT. This translates into CASSRGKLADQPQHF.

This clone was recorded once. The chain is built from TRBV7-6 and TRBJ2-7; the match to TRBD2 covers 12 bases. The CDR3 is made up of 15 amino acids. Germline V gene data show CDR1 as SGHVS and CDR2 as FNYEAQ. The junction had 4 bases not matched to a gene; V was cut back by 5 bases and J by 2 bases. DNA for the CDR3: TGTGCCAGCAGCCCCCGACTAGCGGGGGCCTACGAGCAGTACTTC. The encoded protein is CASSPRLAGAYEQYF.

The count of this clone is one. The chain employs TRBV11-2 and TRBJ1-6; maybe TRBD1 (6 bases). The CDR3 runs to 15 residues. V shed 2 bases and J shed 6 bases, with 11 bases lying between them. Germline assignment: CDR1 SGHAT and CDR2 FQNNGV. CDR3 DNA sequence: TGTGCCAGCAGCTTACTCGCAGGGGTTAATTCACCCCTCCACTTT. It is translated as CASSLLAGVNSPLHF.

This clone appeared a few times. The chain recombines TRBV25-1 with TRBJ1-2, with 8 bases identical to TRBD1. The CDR3 runs 13 residues. With V trimmed by 4 bases and J by 7 bases, 5 bases remained unmatched. The germline gives CDR1 MGHDK, CDR2 SYGVNS. The CDR3: CASSGGQGGGYTF. DNA for the CDR3: TGTGCCAGCAGTGGAGGACAGGGTGGTGGCTACACCTTC.

This clone was seen a single time. CDR3 protein: CASRGLNQETQYF. The CDR3 DNA reads as TGTGCCAGCCGGGGACTGAACCAAGAGACCCAGTACTTC. The V and J genes are TRBV27 and TRBJ2-5; possibly TRBD2 for D (6 bases). Trimming stripped 8 bases from V and 0 bases from J, with 10 bases between. Germline CDR1 is MNHEY and CDR2 is SMNVEV (reference sequence). This CDR3 has 13 amino acids.

The rearrangement uses TRBV15 and TRBJ1-2; tentative D call: TRBD1 (6 bases). This CDR3 contains 14 residues. The germline V and J ends were trimmed by 1 base and 5 bases, with 11 bases remaining between them. The germline CDR1 and CDR2 sequences are LNHNV and YYDKDF (reference sequence). The CDR3 region has the DNA TGTGCCACCAGCAGAGCCGGGACATCTTATGGCTACACCTTC. Its protein product is CATSRAGTSYGYTF.

This rearrangement joins TRBV5-6 to TRBJ1-6; D is possibly TRBD1 (6 bases). Looked up from germline, CDR1 is SGHDT and CDR2 is YYEEEE. Deletions cut 4 bases from V and 0 bases from J, with 14 bases between. The CDR3 runs to 17 residues. The CDR3 DNA reads as TGTGCCAGCAGCCTTTACAGGGAGAGCTCCTATAATTCACCCCTCCACTTT. This sequence encodes CASSLYRESSYNSPLHF.

The V and J genes are TRBV19 and TRBJ1-2; 9 positions agree with TRBD1. This CDR3 is 13 amino acids long. Trimming took 7 bases from V and 4 from J; bases not matched to a gene: 4. Germline V lookup: CDR1 LNHDA, CDR2 SQIVND (reference sequence). This CDR3 reads CASTPTGGYGYTF. The DNA of the CDR3 is TGTGCCAGTACCCCGACAGGGGGCTATGGCTACACCTTC.